Listed below are T cell receptor beta chains from one sample, sequenced in a study of Ad26.COV2.S vaccination and SARS-CoV-2 variants. The data were produced by immunoSEQ multiplex PCR, yet TCRdb's version contains in-frame clones alone and is incomplete. The data contain roughly 400,000 clones, about 90% of them seen just once; the ten biggest clones take up 1.5% to 2%. The sample in question was peripheral blood, obtained in a trial of Ad26.COV2.S vaccine versus placebo. Receptors originate from a person aged 18-65 years who received the Ad26.COV2.S COVID-19 vaccine or a placebo. Both conserved end residues are part of each CDR3. A D gene is named only where the DNA matches it firmly. A clone size is listed for some rows: how often the clone was seen (once, few, many), or a class if it is expanded.

clone_size	d_call	v_call	j_call	cdr3_nt	cdr3_aa
-	-	TRBV20-1	TRBJ2-1	TGCAGTGCTAAGCGGGTCAGTGAGCAGTTCTTC	CSAKRVSEQFF
once	-	TRBV19	TRBJ1-2	TGTGCCAGTAGTATAGATCTAGAGACGCGGAATGGCTACACCTTC	CASSIDLETRNGYTF
-	-	TRBV7-2	TRBJ2-7	TGTGCCAGCAGCCCTCAAGGGGGTCGCGAGCAGTACTTC	CASSPQGGREQYF
-	-	TRBV7-9	TRBJ1-3	TGTGCCAGCAGCTTAAGTAGGAGTGTTGGAAACACCATATATTTT	CASSLSRSVGNTIYF
-	TRBD2	TRBV7-2	TRBJ2-3	TGTGCCAGCAGCTCCGGACTAGCGGGCACAGATACGCAGTATTTT	CASSSGLAGTDTQYF
-	-	TRBV7-2	TRBJ2-2	TGTGCCAGCAGCGCACCCGGGGTGCAAGGCGGGGAGCTGTTTTTT	CASSAPGVQGGELFF
once	-	TRBV2	TRBJ1-4	TGTGCCAGCAGTGAAGCGGGCAGCTATGAAAAACTGTTTTTT	CASSEAGSYEKLFF
-	-	TRBV3-1/TRBV3-2	TRBJ2-7	TGTGCCAGCAGCCAATGGACACAGGGAGCCTACGAGCAGTACTTC	CASSQWTQGAYEQYF
-	-	TRBV5-1	TRBJ2-3	TGCGCCAGCAGCTCCACGGAGGCCCGTAAAGGATACTTGACAGATACGCAGTATTTT	CASSSTEARKGYLTDTQYF
-	TRBD2	TRBV5-6	TRBJ2-7	TGTGCCAGCAGCTTGGGACTAGCGGGGGGCTCCTACGAGCAGTACTTC	CASSLGLAGGSYEQYF
once	-	TRBV19	TRBJ2-2	TGTGCCAGTCATGAGGCGGGCGCGAACACCGGGGAGCTGTTTTTT	CASHEAGANTGELFF
-	-	TRBV7-9	TRBJ2-4	TGTGCCAGCAGTCCAAAGGTGGATGTAGCCAAAAACATTCAGTACTTC	CASSPKVDVAKNIQYF
-	-	TRBV29-1	TRBJ1-1	TGCAGCGTTGAAACTCAGGCTTGGTACACTGAAGCTTTCTTT	CSVETQAWYTEAFF
-	-	TRBV5-1	TRBJ1-1	TGCGCCAGCAGCTGGGGACCCGGTGGACAGCTAACCACTGAAGCTTTCTTT	CASSWGPGGQLTTEAFF
-	-	TRBV7-7	TRBJ1-1	TGTGCCAGCAGCTTAAAACAGGGCACTGAAGCTTTCTTT	CASSLKQGTEAFF
-	TRBD2	TRBV7-6	TRBJ2-3	TGTGCCAGCAGCCCAAGCGGGGGGGAAACAGATACGCAGTATTTT	CASSPSGGETDTQYF
-	TRBD1	TRBV19	TRBJ1-1	TGTGCCAGTAGTACCGGACAGGGGGCGCGGGCTTTCTTT	CASSTGQGARAFF
-	-	TRBV27	TRBJ2-3	TGTGCCAGCAGTTTATTCGCGGGACCAACACAGTATACGCAGTATTTT	CASSLFAGPTQYTQYF
-	-	TRBV3-1/TRBV3-2	TRBJ1-3	TGTGCCAGCAGCCCCGGGAACACCATATATTTT	CASSPGNTIYF
-	-	TRBV6-5	TRBJ2-5	TGTGCCAGCGGGGACACACTTCGCTCGCAGACCCAGTACTTC	CASGDTLRSQTQYF
once	TRBD1	TRBV2	TRBJ1-1	TGTGCCAGGACGGGACAGGGGATGAGGATGAACACTGAAGCTTTCTTT	CARTGQGMRMNTEAFF
-	-	TRBV19	TRBJ2-6	TGTGCCAGTAGTATAGTCGGTGGCTCTGGGGCCAACGTCCTGACTTTC	CASSIVGGSGANVLTF
-	-	TRBV6-1	TRBJ2-1	TGTGCCAGCAGTGAATTCGGGATCTATGAGCAGTTCTTC	CASSEFGIYEQFF
-	-	TRBV7-8	TRBJ2-1	TGTGCCAGCGGTACTAGGACGAGTAATGAGCAGTTCTTC	CASGTRTSNEQFF
-	TRBD2	TRBV7-2	TRBJ2-1	TGTGCCAGCAGCCTACCCCCACGCGGGGGGGCCTACAATGAGCAGTTCTTC	CASSLPPRGGAYNEQFF
-	-	TRBV30	TRBJ2-5	TGTGCCTGGAGTGTACTACTAACCGACCAAGAGACCCAGTACTTC	CAWSVLLTDQETQYF
-	TRBD2	TRBV10-3	TRBJ2-7	TGTGCCATCAGTGAGTCGAGTAGCGGGGGCACCTACGAGCAGTACTTC	CAISESSSGGTYEQYF
-	TRBD1	TRBV3-1/TRBV3-2	TRBJ2-7	TGTGCCAGCAGCCAGACAGGGTCAGGCGAGCAGTACTTC	CASSQTGSGEQYF
once	-	TRBV7-9	TRBJ2-3	TGTGCCAGCAGCTTAGCGGAGGCATCTAGCACAGATACGCAGTATTTT	CASSLAEASSTDTQYF
-	TRBD2	TRBV5-4	TRBJ2-7	TGTGCCAGCAGCTTGGGTAGCGGGGGGATTTACGAGCAGTACTTC	CASSLGSGGIYEQYF
-	TRBD1	TRBV28	TRBJ2-7	TGTGCCAGCAGTTTCACCGGGACAGGCCTCAGGGAAGAGCAGTACTTC	CASSFTGTGLREEQYF
-	-	TRBV5-6	TRBJ2-7	TGTGCCAGCAGCTTGGTTGCGAACGAGCAGTACTTC	CASSLVANEQYF